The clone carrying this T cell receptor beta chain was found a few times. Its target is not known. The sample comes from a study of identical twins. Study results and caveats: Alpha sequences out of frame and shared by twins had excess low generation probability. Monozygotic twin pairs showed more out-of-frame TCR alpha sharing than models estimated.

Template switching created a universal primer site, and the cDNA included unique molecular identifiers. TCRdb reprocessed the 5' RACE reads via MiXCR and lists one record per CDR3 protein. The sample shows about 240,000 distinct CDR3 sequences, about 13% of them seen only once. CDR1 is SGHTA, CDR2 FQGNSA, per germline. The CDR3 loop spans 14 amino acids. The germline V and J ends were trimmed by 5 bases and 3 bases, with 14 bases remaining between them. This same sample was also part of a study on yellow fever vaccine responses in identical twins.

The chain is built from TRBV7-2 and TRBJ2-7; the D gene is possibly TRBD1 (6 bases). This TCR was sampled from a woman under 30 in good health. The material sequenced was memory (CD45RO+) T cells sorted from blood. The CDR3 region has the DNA TGTGCCAGCAGCGCCGACAGGACTCTCTACGAGCAGTACTTC. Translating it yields CASSADRTLYEQYF.